The 15 T cell receptor beta chains below were found in one sample sequenced in a study of CD8+CD57+ T cells in acquired aplastic anemia. Genomic DNA, serving as template, underwent TCR beta VDJ and CDR3 profiling. Each CDR3 protein is one row after TCRdb ran MiXCR on the reads. This sample has 100,000 to 150,000 distinct CDR3 sequences, with more than 40% found just once. The sample consisted of sorted CD4+, CD8+, or CD8+CD57+ T cells (not recorded which) from PBMCs. These receptors were collected from a human donor in good health, serving as a control.

Concerning this clonotype itself: The conserved phenylalanine or tryptophan is not found at the CDR3 terminus, so this likely reflects a read error. The chain employs TRBV7-6 and TRBJ1-2; D is undetermined. Germline V gives CDR1 SGHVS, CDR2 FNYEAQ. The CDR3 covers 12 residues. V was trimmed by 6 bases and J by 8 bases, leaving 13 bases between them. CDR3 in amino acids: CASRIKGEGYTS. The CDR3 DNA is TGTGCCAGCAGGATCAAGGGAGAAGGCTACACCTCC.

This clonotype was detected ten times or more. This chain connects TRBV6-6 to TRBJ2-5; the match to TRBD2 covers 13 bases. V trimming: 2 bases; J trimming: 5 bases; junction bases outside the gene matches: 8. CDR1 and CDR2 (germline): MNHNY, SVGAGI (reference sequence). CDR3 length: 17 amino acids. The CDR3 reads CASSYLLAGGPRETQYF. Here the CDR3 DNA reads TGTGCCAGCAGTTACCTACTAGCGGGGGGGCCGAGGGAGACCCAGTACTTC.

This clonotype was picked up many times. This chain joins TRBV3-1 and TRBJ1-3, with D unclear. CDR1 LGHDT and CDR2 YNNKEL come from the germline V gene (reference sequence). The CDR3 runs to 15 residues. V lost 2 bases, J lost 3 bases, and 11 bases lay in between. CDR3 nucleotide sequence: TGTGCCAGCAGCCAAACAGTTGTTAATGGAAACACCATATATTTT. Translating it yields CASSQTVVNGNTIYF.

V gene TRBV24-1 combines with J gene TRBJ1-1; 10 bases are a match to TRBD1. From germline, CDR1 is KGHDR and CDR2 SFDVKD. The CDR3 consists of 15 residues. V lost 4 bases to trimming and J lost 4 bases; unmatched junction nucleotides: 5. This CDR3 reads CATSDATGGGTEAFF. The CDR3 DNA reads TGTGCCACCAGTGACGCGACAGGGGGCGGCACTGAAGCTTTCTTT.

The chain carries TRBV18 and TRBJ1-1; TRBD1 is a possible D gene (5 bases). V was clipped by 7 bases and J by 1 base, with 16 bases between them. The germline gives CDR1 KGHSH, CDR2 LQKENI. The CDR3 runs to 15 residues. CDR3 sequence: CASLPGGEANTEAFF. The CDR3 region has the DNA TGTGCCAGCTTACCGGGGGGGGAGGCGAACACTGAAGCTTTCTTT.

This chain connects TRBV20-1 to TRBJ1-6; 9 nucleotides agree with TRBD1. In germline, CDR1 is DFQATT, CDR2 SNEGSKA (reference sequence). There are 14 residues in the CDR3. J lost 6 bases, V lost 5 bases, and 5 bases had no gene match. CDR3: CSASDRGPNSPLHF. DNA for the CDR3: TGCAGTGCTTCGGACAGGGGACCTAATTCACCCCTCCACTTT.

The chain joins TRBV15 to TRBJ2-3; D not resolved. The CDR3 has 13 amino acids. V lost 3 bases, J lost 3 bases, and 7 bases lay in between. The V gene's germline CDR1 is LNHNV and CDR2 YYDKDF (reference sequence). Here the CDR3 DNA reads TGTGCCACCAGCAGCCCCCCAACAGATACGCAGTATTTT. Translating it yields CATSSPPTDTQYF.

This clonotype was seen more than once but under ten times. V gene TRBV10-3 combines with J gene TRBJ2-7; the match to TRBD2 covers 7 bases. The CDR3 is 15 residues long. Germline CDR1 is ENHRY and CDR2 is SYGVKD. J lost 3 bases, V lost 2 bases, and 7 bases had no gene match. Written as DNA, the CDR3 is TGTGCCATCAGTGAGGCTCCGGCGGGGGACTACGAGCAGTACTTC. This sequence encodes CAISEAPAGDYEQYF.

This clonotype was counted many times. This sequence joins TRBV12-3 or TRBV12-4 and TRBJ2-7; the D gene is possibly TRBD2 (7 bases). The V gene lost 2 bases and the J gene lost 6 bases, with 20 bases spanning the gap. This CDR3 has 16 residues. The CDR3 spells CASSLRRGGGPGEQYF. CDR3 bases: TGTGCCAGCAGTTTAAGGCGTGGCGGGGGCCCGGGCGAGCAGTACTTC.

This clonotype appeared many times. This rearrangement joins TRBV5-4 to TRBJ2-1; 9 bases are shared with TRBD1. The V and J ends lost 3 bases and 4 bases, in that order; junction bases with no gene match: 5. The CDR3 loop spans 15 amino acids. Germline V gives CDR1 SGHNT, CDR2 YYREEE (reference sequence). CDR3 sequence (DNA): TGTGCCAGCAGCTCCCGGGACAGGGCGTACAATGAGCAGTTCTTC. It encodes CASSSRDRAYNEQFF.

This clonotype was detected many times. The J gene is TRBJ2-1, the V gene TRBV5-6, with D possibly matching TRBD1 (6 bases). CDR3 length: 14 amino acids. V dropped 4 bases and J dropped 8 bases, with 16 bases sitting between them. CDR1 is SGHDT and CDR2 is YYEEEE in the germline V gene. CDR3 DNA: TGTGCCAGCAGCCGTACCAGGGGACGGGATGAGCAGTTCTTC. Its protein product is CASSRTRGRDEQFF.

The chain has TRBV11-2 and TRBJ2-2; maybe TRBD1 (6 bases). The V end was cut by 1 base, the J end by 1 base, with 13 bases between. There are 17 residues in the CDR3. The V gene's germline CDR1 is SGHAT and CDR2 FQNNGV. The CDR3 DNA reads as TGTGCCAGCAGCTTAGTGGGTGGGGGCCTGAACACCGGGGAGCTGTTTTTT. Residues: CASSLVGGGLNTGELFF.

As concerns this clonotype: The junction departs from germline at one end; a sequencing error may be responsible. This rearrangement joins TRBV2 to TRBJ2-5; the match to TRBD2 covers 10 bases. Germline V gives CDR1 SNHLY, CDR2 FYNNEI. This CDR3 region has 13 residues. CDR3 amino acids: CASSGAKAGGPDF. DNA for the CDR3: TGTGCCAGCAGTGGAGCTAAAGCGGGGGGGCCGGACTTC.

This clonotype has more than one count but fewer than ten. The chain recombines TRBV2 with TRBJ2-5; TRBD2 matches at 8 bases. This CDR3 has 14 amino acids. The V segment lost 3 bases and the J segment 5 bases; nucleotides outside the gene matches: 5. The germline CDR1 and CDR2 sequences are SNHLY and FYNNEI. This CDR3 reads CASSDTRGVETQYF. The CDR3 bases are TGTGCCAGCAGTGATACGCGGGGGGTGGAGACCCAGTACTTC.

The chain combines TRBV10-3 with TRBJ1-3; the D is unclear. CDR3 length: 15 amino acids. V lost 2 bases and J lost 0, with 8 bases in between. Germline V gene data show CDR1 as ENHRY and CDR2 as SYGVKD. CDR3 protein: CAISENGLSGNTIYF. The CDR3 DNA is TGTGCCATCAGTGAGAACGGCCTCTCTGGAAACACCATATATTTT.